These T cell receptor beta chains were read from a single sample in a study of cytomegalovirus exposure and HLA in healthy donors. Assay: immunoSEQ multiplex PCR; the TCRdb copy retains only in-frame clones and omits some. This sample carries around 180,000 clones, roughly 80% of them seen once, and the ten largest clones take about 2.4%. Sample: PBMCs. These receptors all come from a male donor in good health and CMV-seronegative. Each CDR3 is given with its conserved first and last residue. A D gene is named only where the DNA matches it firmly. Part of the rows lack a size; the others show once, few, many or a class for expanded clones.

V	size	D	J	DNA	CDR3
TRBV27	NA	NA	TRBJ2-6	TGTGCCAGCAGCCTACCCGGGGTCTCTGTCCTGACTTTC	CASSLPGVSVLTF
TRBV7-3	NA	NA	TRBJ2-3	TGTGCCAGCAGCCGTGCGGGGACCGCACAGAATACGCAGTATTTT	CASSRAGTAQNTQYF
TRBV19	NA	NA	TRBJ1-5	TGTGCCAGTAGTTTCTACAACAGGGCGATCGATCAGCCCCAGCATTTT	CASSFYNRAIDQPQHF
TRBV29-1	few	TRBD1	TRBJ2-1	TGCAGCGTTGAAGGGACAGGGGCGGGTGAGCAGTTCTTC	CSVEGTGAGEQFF
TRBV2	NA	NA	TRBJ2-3	TGTGCCAGCAGTAAGAGCCTTAGCACAGATACGCAGTATTTT	CASSKSLSTDTQYF
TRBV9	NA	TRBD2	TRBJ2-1	TGTGCCAGCAGCGTAGCTAGCGGGGTTTACAATGAGCAGTTCTTC	CASSVASGVYNEQFF
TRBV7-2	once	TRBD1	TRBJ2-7	TGTGCCAGCAACGCAGGGGTCGGGGGGACAGGGACGGGAGAGCAGTACTTC	CASNAGVGGTGTGEQYF
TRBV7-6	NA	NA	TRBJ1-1	TGTGCCAGCAGCTTAGGAGCGAGGGTGGCTTTCTTT	CASSLGARVAFF
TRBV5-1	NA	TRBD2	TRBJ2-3	TGCGCCAGCAATTTATGGACTAGCGGAACAGATACGCAGTATTTT	CASNLWTSGTDTQYF
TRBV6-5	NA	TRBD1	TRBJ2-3	TGTGCCAGCAGTCATTACAGGGGGGCCACGGATACGCAGTATTTT	CASSHYRGATDTQYF
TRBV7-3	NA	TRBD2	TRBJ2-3	TGTGCCAGCAGCTTAACTAGCGGGAGGGGAGATACGCAGTATTTT	CASSLTSGRGDTQYF
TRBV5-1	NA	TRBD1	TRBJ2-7	TGCGCCAGCAGCTCCCCCCAGGGACAGCTAGCCTACGAGCAGTACTTC	CASSSPQGQLAYEQYF
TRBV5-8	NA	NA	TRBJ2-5	TGTGCCAGCAGCTCCACTCGGGCAGGGCGCCAAGAGACCCAGTACTTC	CASSSTRAGRQETQYF
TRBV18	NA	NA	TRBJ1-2	TGTGCCAGCTCACTAACGACAGAAGCCTATGGCTACACCTTC	CASSLTTEAYGYTF
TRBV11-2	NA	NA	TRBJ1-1	TGTGCCAGCAGCTTAGATTTTGGGACAAAGAACACTGAAGCTTTCTTT	CASSLDFGTKNTEAFF
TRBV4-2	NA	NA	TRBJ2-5	TGTGCCAGCAGCCAAGCCGGGACTGTACAAGAGACCCAGTACTTC	CASSQAGTVQETQYF
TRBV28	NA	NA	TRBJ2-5	TGTGCCAGCAGAACTTCCCAAGGGGCAGGGTCGACCCAGTACTTC	CASRTSQGAGSTQYF
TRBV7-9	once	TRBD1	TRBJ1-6	TGTGCCAGCAGCTCACAGGGGAGCTCCTATAATTCACCCCTCCACTTT	CASSSQGSSYNSPLHF
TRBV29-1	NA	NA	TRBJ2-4	TGCAGCGTTGTCGTCGTTAACGGCATTCAGTACTTC	CSVVVVNGIQYF
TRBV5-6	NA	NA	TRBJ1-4	TGTGCCAGCAGCTTAAAACGGTTGAATGAAAAACTGTTTTTT	CASSLKRLNEKLFF
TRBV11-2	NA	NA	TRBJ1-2	TGTGCCAGCAGCCCCGCAGGGCTTGGCTACACCTTC	CASSPAGLGYTF
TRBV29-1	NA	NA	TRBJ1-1	TGCAGCGCTTCGACAGGTGGGGACACTGAAGCTTTCTTT	CSASTGGDTEAFF
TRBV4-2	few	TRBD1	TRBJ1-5	TGTGCCAGCAGCCTCGACAGGGGTCAGCCCCAGCATTTT	CASSLDRGQPQHF
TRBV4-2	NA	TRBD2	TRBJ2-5	TGTGCCAGCAGCCGCCGACTAGCGGGGGTCCAAGAGACCCAGTACTTC	CASSRRLAGVQETQYF
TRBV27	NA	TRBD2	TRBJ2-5	TGTGCCAGCAGGCCGGGGGGACAAGAGACCCAGTACTTC	CASRPGGQETQYF
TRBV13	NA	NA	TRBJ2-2	TGTGCCAGCAGCTTAGGGGCCGCCGGGGAGCTGTTTTTT	CASSLGAAGELFF
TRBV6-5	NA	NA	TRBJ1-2	TGTGCCAGCAGGGGCGCAGGGCAAGGCTACACCTTC	CASRGAGQGYTF
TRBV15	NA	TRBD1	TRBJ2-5	TGTGCCACCAGCCTACCCGGGACAGACCAAGAGACCCAGTACTTC	CATSLPGTDQETQYF
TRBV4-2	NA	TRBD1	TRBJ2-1	TGTGCCAGCAGCCAGGACGGGACAGGGATCAATGAGCAGTTCTTC	CASSQDGTGINEQFF
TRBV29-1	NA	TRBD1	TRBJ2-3	TGCAGCGCGCGGACAGGGATAGGCACAGATACGCAGTATTTT	CSARTGIGTDTQYF
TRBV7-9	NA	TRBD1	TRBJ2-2	TGTGCCAGCAGCTTCGGACAGGTGGGGACCGGGGAGCTGTTTTTT	CASSFGQVGTGELFF
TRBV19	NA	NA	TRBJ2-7	TGTGCCACCGACCCCTATAGCGGAGACGAGCAGTACTTC	CATDPYSGDEQYF
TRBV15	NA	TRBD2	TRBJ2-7	TGTGCCACCAGCAGAGATTCGGGGGGCGAGCAGTACTTC	CATSRDSGGEQYF
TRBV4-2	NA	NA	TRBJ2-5	TGTGCCAGCAGCCAGGCGCGCGGAGGAGGCCAAGAGACCCAGTACTTC	CASSQARGGGQETQYF
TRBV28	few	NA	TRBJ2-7	TGTGCCAGCAGTTGGACCCGACAGTTCTCCTACGAGCAGTACTTC	CASSWTRQFSYEQYF
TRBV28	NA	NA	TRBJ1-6	TGTGCCAGCAGCCCCCATCAGGGAATGGGTAATTCACCCCTCCACTTT	CASSPHQGMGNSPLHF
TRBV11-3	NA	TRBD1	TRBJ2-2	TGTGCCAGCAGCAGAGGCGGGACAGGGGTCCTAGAGTCCACCGGGGAGCTGTTTTTT	CASSRGGTGVLESTGELFF
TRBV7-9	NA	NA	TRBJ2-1	TGTGCCAGCAGCTTGATAGTCAATGAGCAGTTCTTC	CASSLIVNEQFF
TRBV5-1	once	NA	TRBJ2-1	TGCGCCAGCAGCCCCGGACTGGGCAGCTCCTACAATGAGCAGTTCTTC	CASSPGLGSSYNEQFF
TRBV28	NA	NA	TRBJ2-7	TGTGCCAGCAATTCAGTCCCTGCCGAGCAGTACTTC	CASNSVPAEQYF
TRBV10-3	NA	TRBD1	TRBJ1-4	TGTGCCATCAGTGAGAAGCAGGGGGCAACTAATGAAAAACTGTTTTTT	CAISEKQGATNEKLFF
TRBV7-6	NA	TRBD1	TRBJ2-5	TGTGCCAGCAGCCGCTACGCCGGACAGGGAGAGACCCAGTACTTC	CASSRYAGQGETQYF